This T cell receptor beta chain is drawn from a study of cytomegalovirus exposure and HLA in healthy donors. Findings of the study overall: Later analysis identified a missense DCLRE1C variant that was linked to TCR beta V- and J-gene trimming. The authors considered a cluster of highly shared sequence variants likely to be a sequencing artifact.

Comments on this clone: Its antigen is undetermined.

It was with 60 Vbeta and 13 Jbeta primers that the PCR ran. Method: immunoSEQ multiplex PCR; TCRdb's copy keeps in-frame clones and lacks some. The sample includes about 180,000 clones, 75% to 90% seen only once; the top ten take around 1.4%. Germline V gene lookup returns CDR1 MNHNY and CDR2 SVGAGI (reference sequence). The CDR3 runs to 12 residues. Trimming cost V 5 bases and J 2 bases, with 4 bases left between them. This rearrangement joins TRBV6-6 to TRBJ2-1; D is uncertain. The material sequenced was PBMCs. The sequence derives from a girl under 18 in good health and CMV-seropositive. The CDR3 DNA follows: TGTGCCAGCAGTACAGCCTACAATGAGCAGTTCTTC. Translation: CASSTAYNEQFF.